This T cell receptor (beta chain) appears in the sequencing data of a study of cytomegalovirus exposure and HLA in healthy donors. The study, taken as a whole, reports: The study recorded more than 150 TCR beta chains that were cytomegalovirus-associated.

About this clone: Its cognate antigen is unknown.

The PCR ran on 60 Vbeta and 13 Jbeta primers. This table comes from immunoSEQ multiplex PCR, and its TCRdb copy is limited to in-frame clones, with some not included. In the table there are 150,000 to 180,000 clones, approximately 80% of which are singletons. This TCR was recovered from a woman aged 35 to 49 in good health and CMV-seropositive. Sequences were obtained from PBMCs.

The CDR3 coding sequence is TGTGCCAGCAGCGAGACCCCAGGTGATACGCAGTATTTT. Translation gives CASSETPGDTQYF. The chain combines TRBV2 with TRBJ2-3, with D unresolved. The germline V gene encodes CDR1 SNHLY and CDR2 FYNNEI. The CDR3 covers 13 residues. Trimming pared 6 bases from V and 6 bases from J, leaving 13 bases between.